This TCR beta chain was identified during a study of CXCR3-negative and CXCR3-positive naive CD8 T cells. The CDR3 is made up of 12 amino acids. UMI-labeled 5' RACE TRB cDNA libraries were prepared from the cells. TCRdb reprocessed the 5' RACE reads; each CDR3 protein has one entry and no DNA is given. The repertoire shows 50,000 to 65,000 distinct CDR3 sequences; the top ten hold about 20%. This sequence joins TRBV12-3 or TRBV12-4 and TRBJ2-1; TCRdb calls TRBD2, which cannot be checked without DNA. This TCR was sampled from a human donor in good health. Some clones in this sample may be carry-over from other donors' samples. Sequencing was done on a sample of memory CD8+ T cells from blood. This CDR3 reads CASTLTRDEQFF.